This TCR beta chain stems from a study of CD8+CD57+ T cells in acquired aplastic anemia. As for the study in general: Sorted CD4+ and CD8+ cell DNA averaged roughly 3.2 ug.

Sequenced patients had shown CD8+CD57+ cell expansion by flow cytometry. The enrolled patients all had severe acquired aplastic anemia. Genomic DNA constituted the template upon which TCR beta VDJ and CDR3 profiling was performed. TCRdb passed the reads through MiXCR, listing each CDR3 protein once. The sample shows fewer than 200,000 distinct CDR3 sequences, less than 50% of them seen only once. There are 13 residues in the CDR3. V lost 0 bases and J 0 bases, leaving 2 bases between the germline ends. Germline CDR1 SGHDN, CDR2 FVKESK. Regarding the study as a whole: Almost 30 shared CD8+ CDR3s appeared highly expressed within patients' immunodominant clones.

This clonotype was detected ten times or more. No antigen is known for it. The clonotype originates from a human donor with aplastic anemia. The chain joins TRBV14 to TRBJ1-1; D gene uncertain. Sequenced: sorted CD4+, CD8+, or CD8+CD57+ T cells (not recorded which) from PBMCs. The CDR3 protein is CASSQDMNTEAFF. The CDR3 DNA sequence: TGTGCCAGCAGCCAAGATATGAACACTGAAGCTTTCTTT.